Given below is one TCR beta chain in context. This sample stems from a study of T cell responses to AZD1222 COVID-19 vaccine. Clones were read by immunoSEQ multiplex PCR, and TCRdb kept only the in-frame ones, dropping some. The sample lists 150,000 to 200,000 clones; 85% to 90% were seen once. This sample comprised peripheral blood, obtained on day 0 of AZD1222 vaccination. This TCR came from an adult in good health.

The CDR3 is CASSLLSLSGNTIYF. DNA of the CDR3: TGTGCCAGCAGCTTATTGAGTCTCTCTGGAAACACCATATATTTT. The chain uses TRBV7-9 and TRBJ1-3; D uncertain. The CDR3 extends over 15 amino acids. Trimming removed 2 bases at V and 0 bases at J, with 8 bases between. Per germline, CDR1 SEHNR and CDR2 FQNEAQ (reference sequence). Based on the CDR3 plus reference TRBV7-9 and TRBJ1-3, the full variable domain is DTGVSQNPRHKITKRGQNVTFRCDPISEHNRLYWYRQTLGQGPEFLTYFQNEAQLEKSRLLSDRFSAERPKGSFSTLEIQRTEQGDSAMYLCASSLLSLSGNTIYFGEGSWLTVV.